This TCR beta chain was captured in a study of shared clonotypes between healthy human individuals (dated by TCRdb to about 2020). For the study in its entirety: A few men and a couple of women, aged 18 to 49 years, made up the cohort. Different laboratories and diverse techniques were used to prepare libraries and sequence TCR repertoires, to increase sequencing depth and limit assay-specific biases. Per donor, three plates each were used for CD4 naive and CD4 memory, two for CD8 naive, and one for CD8 memory. To estimate repertoire size and how much clonotypes are shared between individuals, the study performed deep sequencing of blood TCR repertoires from a few healthy adults. Leukapheresis yielded between about 0.8 and 8.9 billion PBMCs per donor. General study outcomes and caveats: Clonotypes shared by all four sorted-subset donors showed higher generation probabilities than non-shared clonotypes. Incomplete sequencing was indicated by rarefaction of sorted-subset datasets, despite the large sequencing depth. Only blood was sampled, and tissue TCR repertoires likely differ from those in blood. The genetic and exposure-history diversity represented was limited by the small number of donors. Across a few donors, 5% to 6% of naive CD4, 3% to 3.5% of naive CD8, 2% to 2.5% of memory CD4, and 0.4% to 0.45% of memory CD8 clonotypes were shared. Naive subsets generally had larger estimated clonotype richness than memory subsets. Pairwise subsampling led to the expectation that sequencing depth would affect the degree of clonotype sharing among donors.

In its sample, this clone was seen a few times. The specificity of this receptor is unknown. No per-base quality is available; no much larger clone lies one base away. Using the deep immunoSEQ assay, TCR CDR3 regions were amplified from genomic DNA by multiplex PCR. Genomic DNA extracted from each cell subset was distributed evenly over all wells of several immunoSEQ 96-well plates, and each plate served as one replicate. For sorted subsets, each replicate PCR was loaded with approximately 0.2 ug genomic DNA, equivalent to 25,000 to 35,000 T cell genomes. The purified libraries were quantified using a Qubit 3.0 fluorometer, sized with a Bioanalyzer 2100, and then quantified again using the KAPA Library Quantification kit. Every immunoSEQ 96-well plate was sequenced on a separate single-read 150-cycle Illumina NextSeq 550 flow cell. As for the authors' bioinformatics: Because the immunoSEQ output held only junctional sequences and lacked quality scores, the filtering could not match the filtering applied to full-length reads. Sequences were annotated with PyIR, a Python wrapper for IgBLAST v1.9, and V/J genes and CDR3 were assigned using IMGT germline references. Reads were removed for weak V/J assignments (E-value above 1e-6), missing CDR3, stop codons, out-of-frame junctions, or ambiguous translated residues. V3J clonotypes were defined as sequences sharing the same inferred V gene, J gene, and CDR3 amino acid sequence. Percentage overlap between repertoires was calculated by dividing the number of shared unique clonotypes by the size of the smaller repertoire. Three approaches were used to assess repertoire richness: RTK rarefaction, the Chao1 estimator, and Recon v2.1 estimates of unobserved clonotypes. Generation probabilities were computed with OLGA for all TCRbeta clonotypes obtained by the gDNA method from four donors. Imported from immuneACCESS, the table was reduced by TCRdb to in-frame sequences with V and J called. These copies leave out some clones; in studies compared against another copy, an unresolved V gene accounts for under half, and the cause of the remainder is not known. That table gives V, J and clone size, and the DNA gave D and trimming. This sample has some 350,000 clones in its table, and around 74% of those were observed once. Together, the top ten hold 10% of the sample.

The germline ends are 11 bases apart after V is trimmed by 2 bases and J by 6 bases. The CDR3 measures 13 amino acids from cysteine to phenylalanine. Left in the record is the CDR3 DNA by itself, 39 bases read in frame from the first base. As encoded in the germline V gene (reference sequence), CDR1 is GTSNPN while CDR2 is SVGIG. The donors were healthy, HIV-negative adults who had no recently reported acute infections or vaccinations. Every donor was a Caucasian adult residing in Nashville, Tennessee, USA. CD4+ T cells were enriched through magnetic negative selection, after which naive cells were positively selected on CD45RA and the remaining negative fraction served as the memory subset. After blood collection by leukapheresis, PBMCs were isolated using Ficoll-Histopaque density gradient centrifugation and then cryopreserved in the vapor phase of liquid nitrogen. Analytical flow cytometry was used to check the purity and quantity of every magnetically sorted T cell population. Genomic DNA was isolated from every sorted fraction and measured by UV absorbance on a Nanodrop 2000c.

This clonotype was obtained from a man aged 25 to 45 in good health. The chain is made from TRBV30 and TRBJ1-5, with the identity of the D gene unclear. Input material: memory CD4+ T cells sorted from blood. The cell subset or site tag for this specimen amounts to: CD45RA-negative fraction. The DNA sequence reads TGTGCCTGGAGTTTAGCTGAAGGTCAGCCCCAGCATTTT. Translated, this gives CAWSLAEGQPQHF.